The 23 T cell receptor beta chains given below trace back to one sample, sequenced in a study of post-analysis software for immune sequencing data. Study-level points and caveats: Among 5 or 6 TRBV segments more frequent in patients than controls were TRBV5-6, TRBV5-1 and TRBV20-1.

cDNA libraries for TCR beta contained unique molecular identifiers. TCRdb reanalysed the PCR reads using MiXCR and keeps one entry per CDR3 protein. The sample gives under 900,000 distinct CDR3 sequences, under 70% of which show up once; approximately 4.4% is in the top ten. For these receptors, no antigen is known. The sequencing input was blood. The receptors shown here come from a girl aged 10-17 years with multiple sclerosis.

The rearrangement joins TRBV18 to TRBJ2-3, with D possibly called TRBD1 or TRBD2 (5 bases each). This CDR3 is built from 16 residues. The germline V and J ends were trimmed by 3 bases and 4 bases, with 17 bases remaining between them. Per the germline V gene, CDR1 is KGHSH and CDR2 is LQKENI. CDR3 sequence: CASSPLGARGADTQYF. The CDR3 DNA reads TGTGCCAGCTCACCTCTAGGGGCCCGAGGGGCAGATACGCAGTATTTT.

The CDR3, as DNA: TGTGCCAGCACCCCCCGGGACTCTCACTACGAGCAGTACTTC. It encodes CASTPRDSHYEQYF. The chain carries TRBV6-6 and TRBJ2-7; a possible D gene is TRBD2 (6 bases). There are 14 residues in the CDR3. Germline V gene sequence: CDR1 MNHNY, CDR2 SVGAGI (reference sequence). Between the trimmed V and J ends, which lost 7 bases and 3 bases, there was a span of 16 bases.

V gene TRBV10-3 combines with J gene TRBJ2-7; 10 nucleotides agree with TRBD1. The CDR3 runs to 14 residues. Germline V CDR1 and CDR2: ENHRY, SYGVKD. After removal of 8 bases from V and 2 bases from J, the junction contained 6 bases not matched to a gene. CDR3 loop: CAISSDRGAYEQYF. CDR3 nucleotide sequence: TGTGCCATCTCGTCGGACAGGGGGGCCTACGAGCAGTACTTC.

CDR3 sequence: CASSGVRAANSPLHF. CDR3 DNA sequence: TGTGCCAGCAGTGGGGTAAGGGCCGCTAATTCACCCCTCCACTTT. The rearrangement uses TRBV6-1 and TRBJ1-6; D uncertain. This CDR3 region has 15 residues. Trimming removed 4 bases from V and 6 bases from J, with 13 bases in between. CDR1 MNHNS and CDR2 SASEGT come from the germline V gene.

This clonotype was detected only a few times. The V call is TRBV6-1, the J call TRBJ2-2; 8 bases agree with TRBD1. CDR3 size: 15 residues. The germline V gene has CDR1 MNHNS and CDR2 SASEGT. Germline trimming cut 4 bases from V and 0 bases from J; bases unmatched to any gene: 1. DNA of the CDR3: TGTGCCAGCAGTGGGACAGGGTCGAACACCGGGGAGCTGTTTTTT. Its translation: CASSGTGSNTGELFF.

The CDR3 nucleotides are TGTGCCAGCACTTTCGGGACTAGACCAGATACGCAGTATTTT. Translation: CASTFGTRPDTQYF. The V gene is TRBV12-3 or TRBV12-4, the J gene TRBJ2-3; 8 bases are shared with TRBD2. The CDR3 contains 14 residues. V lost 7 bases, J lost 4 bases, and 7 bases stayed unmatched.

The CDR3 here is CASSQLGPAKNIQYF. The DNA of the CDR3 is TGTGCCAGCAGCCAACTGGGGCCGGCCAAAAACATTCAGTACTTC. The chain recombines TRBV3-1 with TRBJ2-4; D is perhaps TRBD1 (5 bases). Germline V lookup: CDR1 LGHDT, CDR2 YNNKEL (reference sequence). The V and J ends lost 2 bases and 1 base respectively, with 9 bases between them. This CDR3 has 15 amino acids. The full variable domain, completed using reference TRBV3-1 and TRBJ2-4, is DTAVSQTPKYLVTQMGNDKSIKCEQNLGHDTMYWYKQDSKKFLKIMFSYNNKELIINETVPNRFSPKSPDKAHLNLHINSLELGDSAVYFCASSQLGPAKNIQYFGAGTRLSVL.

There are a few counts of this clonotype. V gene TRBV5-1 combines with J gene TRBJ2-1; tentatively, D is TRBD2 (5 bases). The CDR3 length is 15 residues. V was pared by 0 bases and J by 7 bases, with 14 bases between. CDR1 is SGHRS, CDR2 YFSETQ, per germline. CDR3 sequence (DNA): TGCGCCAGCAGCTTGGAACTAGTTACGCGGAATGAGCAGTTCTTC. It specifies CASSLELVTRNEQFF.

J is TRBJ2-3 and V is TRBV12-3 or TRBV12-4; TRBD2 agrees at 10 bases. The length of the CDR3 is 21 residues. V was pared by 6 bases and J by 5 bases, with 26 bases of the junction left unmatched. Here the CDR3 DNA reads TGTGCCAGCAGCTCGATTTTCGGGCTTGACCTAGCGGGGGCCCCAGGAGATACGCAGTATTTT. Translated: CASSSIFGLDLAGAPGDTQYF.

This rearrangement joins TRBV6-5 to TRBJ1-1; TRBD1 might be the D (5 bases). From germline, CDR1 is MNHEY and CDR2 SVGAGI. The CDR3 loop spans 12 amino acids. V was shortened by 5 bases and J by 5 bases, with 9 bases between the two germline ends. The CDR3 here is CASSAGKTEAFF. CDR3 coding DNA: TGTGCCAGCAGTGCAGGGAAGACTGAAGCTTTCTTT.

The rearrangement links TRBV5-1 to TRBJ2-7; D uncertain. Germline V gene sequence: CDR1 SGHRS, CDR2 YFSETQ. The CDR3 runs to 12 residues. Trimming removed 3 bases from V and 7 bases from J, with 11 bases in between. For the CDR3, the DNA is TGCGCCAGCAGCTCTGCGCCTTTTGAGCAGTACTTC. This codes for CASSSAPFEQYF.

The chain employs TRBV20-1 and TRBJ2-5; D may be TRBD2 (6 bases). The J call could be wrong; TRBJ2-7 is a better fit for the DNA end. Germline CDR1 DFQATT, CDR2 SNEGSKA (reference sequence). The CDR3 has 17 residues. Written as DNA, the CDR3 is TGCAGTGCTAGAGACTCCACGGGACTTTGGGAAAACTACGAGCAGTACTTC. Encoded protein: CSARDSTGLWENYEQYF.

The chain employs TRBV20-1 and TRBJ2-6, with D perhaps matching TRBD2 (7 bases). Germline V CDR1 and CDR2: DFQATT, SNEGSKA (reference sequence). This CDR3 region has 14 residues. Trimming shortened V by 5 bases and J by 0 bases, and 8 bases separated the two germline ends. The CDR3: CSAAGASGANVLTF. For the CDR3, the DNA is TGCAGTGCTGCGGGGGCCTCTGGGGCCAACGTCCTGACTTTC.

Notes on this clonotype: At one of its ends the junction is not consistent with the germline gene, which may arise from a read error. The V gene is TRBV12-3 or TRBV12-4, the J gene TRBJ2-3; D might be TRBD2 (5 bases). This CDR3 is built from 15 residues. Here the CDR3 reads CACSGGRLSTDTQYF. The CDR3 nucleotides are TGTGCCTGCAGTGGAGGCCGACTGAGCACAGATACGCAGTATTTT.

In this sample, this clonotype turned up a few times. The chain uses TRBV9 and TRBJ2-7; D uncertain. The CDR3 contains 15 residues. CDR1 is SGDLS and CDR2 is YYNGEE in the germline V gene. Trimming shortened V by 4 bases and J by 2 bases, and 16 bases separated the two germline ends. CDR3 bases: TGTGCCAGCAGCCCTAGAGACACCCTGACCTACGAGCAGTACTTC. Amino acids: CASSPRDTLTYEQYF.

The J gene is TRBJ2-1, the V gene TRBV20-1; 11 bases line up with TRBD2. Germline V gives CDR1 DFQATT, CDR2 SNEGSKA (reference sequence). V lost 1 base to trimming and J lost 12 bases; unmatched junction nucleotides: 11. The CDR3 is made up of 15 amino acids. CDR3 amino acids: CSARVPTSGGARQFF. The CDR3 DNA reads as TGCAGTGCTAGAGTACCCACTAGCGGGGGAGCTCGGCAGTTCTTC.

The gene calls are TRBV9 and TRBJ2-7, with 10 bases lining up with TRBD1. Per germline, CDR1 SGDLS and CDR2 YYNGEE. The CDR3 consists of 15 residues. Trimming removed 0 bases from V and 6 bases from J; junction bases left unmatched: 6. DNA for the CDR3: TGTGCCAGCAGCGTAGATGACAGGGGGCACCTCGAGCAGTACTTC. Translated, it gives CASSVDDRGHLEQYF.

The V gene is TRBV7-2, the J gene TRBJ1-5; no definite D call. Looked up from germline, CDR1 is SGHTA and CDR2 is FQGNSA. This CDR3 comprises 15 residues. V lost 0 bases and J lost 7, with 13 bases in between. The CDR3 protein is CASSLAEASGQPQHF. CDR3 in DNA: TGTGCCAGCAGCTTAGCAGAGGCCTCCGGGCAGCCCCAGCATTTT. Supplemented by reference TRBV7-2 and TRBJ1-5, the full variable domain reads GAGVSQSPSNKVTEKGKDVELRCDPISGHTALYWYRQSLGQGLEFLIYFQGNSAPDKSGLPSDRFSAERTGGSVSTLTIQRTQQEDSAVYLCASSLAEASGQPQHFGDGTRLSIL.

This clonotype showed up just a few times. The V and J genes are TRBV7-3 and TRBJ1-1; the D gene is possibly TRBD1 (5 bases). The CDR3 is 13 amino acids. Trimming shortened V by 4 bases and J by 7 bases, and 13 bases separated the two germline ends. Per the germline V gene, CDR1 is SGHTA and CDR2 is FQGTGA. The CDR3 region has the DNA TGTGCCAGCAGCTCAGAGGGGATGAGTGAAGCTTTCTTT. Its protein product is CASSSEGMSEAFF.

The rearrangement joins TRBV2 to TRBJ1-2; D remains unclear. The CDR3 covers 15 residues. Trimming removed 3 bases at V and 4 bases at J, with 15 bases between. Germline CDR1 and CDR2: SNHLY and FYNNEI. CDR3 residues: CASSDPGAPIYGYTF. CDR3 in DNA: TGTGCCAGCAGTGATCCGGGTGCCCCCATCTATGGCTACACCTTC.

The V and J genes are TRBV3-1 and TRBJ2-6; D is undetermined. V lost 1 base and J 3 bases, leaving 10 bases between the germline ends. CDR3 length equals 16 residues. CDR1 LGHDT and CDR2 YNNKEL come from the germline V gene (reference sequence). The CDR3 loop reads CASSQVPAGGANVLTF. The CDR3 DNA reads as TGTGCCAGCAGCCAAGTCCCAGCTGGTGGGGCCAACGTCCTGACTTTC.

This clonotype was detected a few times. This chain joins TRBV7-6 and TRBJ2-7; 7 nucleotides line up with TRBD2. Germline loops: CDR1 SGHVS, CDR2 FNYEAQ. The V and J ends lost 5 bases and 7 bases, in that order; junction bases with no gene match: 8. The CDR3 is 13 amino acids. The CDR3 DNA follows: TGTGCCAGCAGCAGGACTAGAGGCGGGGAGCAGTACTTC. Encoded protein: CASSRTRGGEQYF.

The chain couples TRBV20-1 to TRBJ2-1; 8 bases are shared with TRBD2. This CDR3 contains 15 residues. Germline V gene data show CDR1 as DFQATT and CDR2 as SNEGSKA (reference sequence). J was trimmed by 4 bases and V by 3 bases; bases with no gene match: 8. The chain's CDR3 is CSARTLAAPYNEQFF. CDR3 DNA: TGCAGTGCTAGGACACTAGCGGCCCCTTACAATGAGCAGTTCTTC.